The 15 T cell receptor beta chains reported below all come from one sample, sequenced in a study of blood T cell repertoires in COVID-19 (dated by TCRdb to 2020 to 2022). The library came from the immunoSEQ multiplex PCR assay. Drawn from immuneACCESS, this table holds only the in-frame rearrangements with V and J called that TCRdb kept. Clones are partly lost; checked studies trace under half to an unresolved V gene and leave the rest unexplained. The sample includes approximately 360,000 clones, with roughly 90% observed a single time. The ten largest make up around 0.97% of the sample. Sequenced material: PBMCs or T cells enriched from blood (not recorded which). These TCRs come from a woman aged 30 to 39 with acute COVID-19.

This sequence joins TRBV28 and TRBJ1-1; D is unclear. CDR3 length: 14 residues. V was pared by 4 bases and J by 5 bases, with 14 bases between. Germline CDR1 is MDHEN and CDR2 is SYDVKM. CDR3 protein: CASSSGGKGTEAFF. CDR3 coding DNA: TGTGCCAGCAGTTCGGGAGGGAAGGGTACTGAAGCTTTCTTT.

V is TRBV11-2 and J is TRBJ2-7; D is possibly TRBD2 (6 bases). CDR3 length: 15 residues. The germline V gene has CDR1 SGHAT and CDR2 FQNNGV. V lost 5 bases, J lost 4 bases, and 18 bases lay in between. CDR3 coding DNA: TGTGCCAGCAGCGGGGTAGGGACTTCACATTACGAGCAGTACTTC. Its protein is CASSGVGTSHYEQYF. The whole variable domain, filled in from reference TRBV11-2 and TRBJ2-7, reads EAGVAQSPRYKIIEKRQSVAFWCNPISGHATLYWYQQILGQGPKLLIQFQNNGVVDDSQLPKDRFSAERLKGVDSTLKIQPAKLEDSAVYLCASSGVGTSHYEQYFGPGTRLTVT.

This clone was found once. The chain couples TRBV7-3 to TRBJ2-7; TRBD2 matches 9 bases. Germline CDR1 SGHTA, CDR2 FQGTGA. The CDR3 is 14 residues long. J lost 2 bases, V lost 5 bases, and 4 bases had no gene match. CDR3 residues: CASSLSGGTYEQYF. The DNA of the CDR3 is TGTGCCAGCAGCCTTAGCGGGGGCACCTACGAGCAGTACTTC.

The V gene is TRBV3-1 (or the pseudogene TRBV3-2), the J gene TRBJ1-5; 9 bases match TRBD1. V shed 4 bases and J 0 bases; nucleotides not matched to a gene: 4. This CDR3 spans 16 amino acids. CDR1 is LGHDT, CDR2 YNNKEL, per germline (reference sequence). The CDR3 DNA reads as TGTGCCAGCAGCCCCGGGACAGGGTATAGCAATCAGCCCCAGCATTTT. Its translation: CASSPGTGYSNQPQHF.

The V and J genes are TRBV10-2 and TRBJ1-5, with TRBD1 matching 8 bases. V lost 6 bases, J lost 6 bases, and 7 bases stayed unmatched. This CDR3 has 14 residues. CDR1 and CDR2 (germline): WSHSY, SAAADI. The CDR3, as DNA: TGCGCCAGCAGCAGGACAGGGAGCGGTCAGCCCCAGCATTTT. Protein sequence: CASSRTGSGQPQHF.

This chain's CDR3 is CASSSIQGKPGNTIYF. The DNA for the CDR3 is TGTGCCAGCAGCTCGATACAGGGGAAACCTGGAAACACCATATATTTT. V gene TRBV5-5 combines with J gene TRBJ1-3; 7 bases are a match to TRBD1. Germline-derived CDR1 and CDR2 are SGHKS and YYEKEE (reference sequence). The V segment lost 3 bases and the J segment 2 bases; nucleotides outside the gene matches: 8. The CDR3 consists of 16 residues.

The rearrangement joins TRBV19 to TRBJ2-5; 9 bases are a match to TRBD2. The germline V gene encodes CDR1 LNHDA and CDR2 SQIVND (reference sequence). This CDR3 is 16 amino acids long. The J segment lost 5 bases and the V segment lost 4 bases, leaving 11 bases of the junction unmatched. CDR3: CASSTQRGLATETQYF. The CDR3 DNA reads as TGTGCCAGTAGTACCCAGCGCGGACTAGCGACGGAGACCCAGTACTTC.

J is TRBJ1-4 and V is TRBV5-1; TRBD1 agrees at 8 bases. The ends lost 5 bases at V and 0 bases at J; junction bases unmatched: 6. The CDR3 consists of 16 residues. Germline lookup yields CDR1 SGHRS and CDR2 YFSETQ. The CDR3 region has the DNA TGCGCCAGCAGACACGGACAGGGTTCAACTAATGAAAAACTGTTTTTT. It translates to CASRHGQGSTNEKLFF.

The chain uses TRBV4-1 and TRBJ2-3, with a possible D match to TRBD1 (6 bases). Trimming removed 0 bases from V and 4 bases from J, with 14 bases in between. This CDR3 contains 16 residues. Germline-derived CDR1 and CDR2 are MGHRA and YSYEKL. The CDR3 DNA sequence: TGCGCCAGCAGCCAAGAGGATTGGACAGCACCAGATACGCAGTATTTT. As protein: CASSQEDWTAPDTQYF.

This rearrangement joins TRBV27 to TRBJ1-1; 7 bases are a match to TRBD1. Trimming cost V 4 bases and J 11 bases; bases outside gene matches: 7. The V gene's germline CDR1 is MNHEY and CDR2 SMNVEV (reference sequence). There are 12 residues in the CDR3. CDR3 in amino acids: CASSSSGTVAFF. For the CDR3, the DNA is TGTGCCAGCAGTTCTTCCGGGACAGTCGCTTTCTTT.

This clone was recorded a few times. The chain is built from TRBV15 and TRBJ2-7; possibly TRBD1 for D (5 bases). There are 15 residues in the CDR3. Trimming took off 5 bases at V and 6 bases at J, with 20 bases between the two ends. The germline V gene encodes CDR1 LNHNV and CDR2 YYDKDF (reference sequence). CDR3 in amino acids: CATSPRTGNTGEQYF. The CDR3, as DNA: TGTGCCACCAGCCCCCGAACAGGAAACACGGGCGAGCAGTACTTC.

The CDR3 protein is CASSLEGQRDEQFF. CDR3 coding DNA: TGTGCCAGCAGCTTGGAGGGGCAGAGAGATGAGCAGTTCTTC. The chain recombines TRBV5-4 with TRBJ2-1; weak D call: TRBD1 (5 bases). V lost 0 bases and J 8 bases, leaving 12 bases between the germline ends. The germline CDR1 and CDR2 sequences are SGHNT and YYREEE (reference sequence). The CDR3 is 14 amino acids.

The rearrangement uses TRBV18 and TRBJ1-2; 10 nucleotides match TRBD1. This CDR3 spans 16 amino acids. J lost 4 bases, V lost 6 bases, and 11 bases had no gene match. Germline V CDR1 and CDR2: KGHSH, LQKENI. The CDR3 region is CASSPLDRGLSYGYTF. The CDR3 DNA sequence: TGTGCCAGCTCGCCCCTTGACAGGGGGCTTAGCTATGGCTACACCTTC.

The J gene is TRBJ2-7, the V gene TRBV9; D possibly corresponds to TRBD2 (7 bases). V lost 2 bases and J lost 5, with 14 bases in between. The CDR3 sequence is 14 residues long. From germline, CDR1 is SGDLS and CDR2 YYNGEE. CDR3 protein: CASSVGGGRNEQYF. Here the CDR3 DNA reads TGTGCCAGCAGCGTCGGCGGGGGCAGAAACGAGCAGTACTTC.

This chain links TRBV30 with TRBJ1-2; TRBD1 aligns across 7 bases. The CDR3 length is 12 residues. The V segment lost 0 bases and the J segment 8 bases; nucleotides outside the gene matches: 3. The germline gives CDR1 GTSNPN, CDR2 SVGIG (reference sequence). The CDR3 reads CAWSVTGIGYTF. In DNA, the CDR3 is TGTGCCTGGAGTGTGACAGGGATCGGCTACACCTTC.